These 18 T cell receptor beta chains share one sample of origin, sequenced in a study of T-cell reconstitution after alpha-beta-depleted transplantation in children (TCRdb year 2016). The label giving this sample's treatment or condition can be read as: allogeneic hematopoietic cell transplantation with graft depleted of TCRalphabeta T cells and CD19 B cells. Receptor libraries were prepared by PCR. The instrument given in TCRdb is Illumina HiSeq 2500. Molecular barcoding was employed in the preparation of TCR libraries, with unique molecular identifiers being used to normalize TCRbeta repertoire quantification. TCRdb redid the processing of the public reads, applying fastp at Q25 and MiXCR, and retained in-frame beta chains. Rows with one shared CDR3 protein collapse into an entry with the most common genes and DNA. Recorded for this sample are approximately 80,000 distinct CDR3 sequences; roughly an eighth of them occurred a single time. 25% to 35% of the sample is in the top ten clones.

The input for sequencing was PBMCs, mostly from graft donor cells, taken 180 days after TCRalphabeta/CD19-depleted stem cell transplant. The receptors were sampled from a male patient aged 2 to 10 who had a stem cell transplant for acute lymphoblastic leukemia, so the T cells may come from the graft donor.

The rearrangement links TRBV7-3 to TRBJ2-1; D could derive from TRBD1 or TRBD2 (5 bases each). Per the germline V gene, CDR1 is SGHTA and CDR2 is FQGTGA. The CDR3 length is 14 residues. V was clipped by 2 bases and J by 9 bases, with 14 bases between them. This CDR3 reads CASSLFAARGEQFF. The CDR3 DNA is TGTGCCAGCAGCTTATTTGCGGCGAGGGGTGAGCAGTTCTTC. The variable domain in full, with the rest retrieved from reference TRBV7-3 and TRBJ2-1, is GAGVSQTPSNKVTEKGKYVELRCDPISGHTALYWYRQSLGQGPEFLIYFQGTGAADDSGLPNDRFFAVRPEGSVSTLKIQRTERGDSAVYLCASSLFAARGEQFFGPGTRLTVL.

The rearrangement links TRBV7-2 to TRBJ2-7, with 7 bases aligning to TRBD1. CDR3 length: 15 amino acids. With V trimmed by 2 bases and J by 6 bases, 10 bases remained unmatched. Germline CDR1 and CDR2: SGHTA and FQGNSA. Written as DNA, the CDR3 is TGTGCCAGCAGCTTACACCCCGACAGGGTGAGCGAGCAGTACTTC. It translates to CASSLHPDRVSEQYF.

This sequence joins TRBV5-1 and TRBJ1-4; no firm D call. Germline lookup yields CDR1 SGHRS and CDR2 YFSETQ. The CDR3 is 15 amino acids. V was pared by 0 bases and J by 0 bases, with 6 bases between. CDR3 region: CASSLGGTTNEKLFF. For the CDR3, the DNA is TGCGCCAGCAGCTTGGGGGGAACAACTAATGAAAAACTGTTTTTT.

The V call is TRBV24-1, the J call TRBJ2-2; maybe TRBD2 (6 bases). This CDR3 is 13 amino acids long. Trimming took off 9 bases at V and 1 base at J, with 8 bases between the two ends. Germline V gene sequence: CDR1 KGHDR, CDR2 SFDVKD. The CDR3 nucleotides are TGTGCCACCGGGGGGTTGAACACCGGGGAGCTGTTTTTT. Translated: CATGGLNTGELFF.

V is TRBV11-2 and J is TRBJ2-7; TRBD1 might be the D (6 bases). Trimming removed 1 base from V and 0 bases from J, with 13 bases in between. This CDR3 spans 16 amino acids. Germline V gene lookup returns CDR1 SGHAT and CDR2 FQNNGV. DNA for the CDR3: TGTGCCAGCAGCTTAGGGCCAGGGGCCGGCTCCTACGAGCAGTACTTC. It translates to CASSLGPGAGSYEQYF.

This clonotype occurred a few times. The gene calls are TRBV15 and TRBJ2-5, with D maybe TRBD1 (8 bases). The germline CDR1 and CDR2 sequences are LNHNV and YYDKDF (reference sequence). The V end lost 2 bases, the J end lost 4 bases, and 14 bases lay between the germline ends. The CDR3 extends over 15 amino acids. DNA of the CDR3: TGTGCCACCAGCAGACCTAACAGGGGGGGAGAGACCCAGTACTTC. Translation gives CATSRPNRGGETQYF.

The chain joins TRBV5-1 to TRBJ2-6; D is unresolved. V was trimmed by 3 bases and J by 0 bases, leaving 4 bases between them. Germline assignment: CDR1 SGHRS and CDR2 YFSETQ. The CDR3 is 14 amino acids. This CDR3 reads CASSSTSGANVLTF. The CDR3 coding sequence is TGCGCCAGCAGCTCCACCTCTGGGGCCAACGTCCTGACTTTC.

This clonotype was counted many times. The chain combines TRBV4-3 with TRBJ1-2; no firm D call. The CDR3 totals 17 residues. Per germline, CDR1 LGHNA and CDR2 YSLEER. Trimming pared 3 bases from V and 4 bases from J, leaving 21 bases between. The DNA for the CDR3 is TGCGCCAGCAGCCATTCCCACCGGACGGCTCCTATCTATGGCTACACCTTC. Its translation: CASSHSHRTAPIYGYTF.

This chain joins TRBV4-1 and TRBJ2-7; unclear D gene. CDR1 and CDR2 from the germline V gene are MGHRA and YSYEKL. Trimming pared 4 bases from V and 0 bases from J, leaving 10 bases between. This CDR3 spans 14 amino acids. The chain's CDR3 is CASSPDAYSYEQYF. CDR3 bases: TGCGCCAGCAGCCCCGACGCCTACTCCTACGAGCAGTACTTC.

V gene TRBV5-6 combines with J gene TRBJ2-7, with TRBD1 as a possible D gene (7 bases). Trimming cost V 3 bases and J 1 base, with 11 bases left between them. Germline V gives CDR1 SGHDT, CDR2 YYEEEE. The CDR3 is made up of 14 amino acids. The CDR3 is CASSSPGGSYEQYF. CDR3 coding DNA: TGTGCCAGCAGCTCCCCAGGGGGGTCCTACGAGCAGTACTTC. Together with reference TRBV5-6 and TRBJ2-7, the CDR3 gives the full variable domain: DAGVTQSPTHLIKTRGQQVTLRCSPKSGHDTVSWYQQALGQGPQFIFQYYEEEERQRGNFPDRFSGHQFPNYSSELNVNALLLGDSALYLCASSSPGGSYEQYFGPGTRLTVT.

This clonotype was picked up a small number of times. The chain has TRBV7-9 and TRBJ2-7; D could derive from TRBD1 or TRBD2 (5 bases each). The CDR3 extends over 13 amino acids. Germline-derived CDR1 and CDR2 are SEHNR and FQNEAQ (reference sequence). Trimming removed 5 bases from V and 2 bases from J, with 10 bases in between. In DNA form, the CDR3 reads TGTGCCAGCAGCCCGGGACGGACCTACGAGCAGTACTTC. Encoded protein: CASSPGRTYEQYF.

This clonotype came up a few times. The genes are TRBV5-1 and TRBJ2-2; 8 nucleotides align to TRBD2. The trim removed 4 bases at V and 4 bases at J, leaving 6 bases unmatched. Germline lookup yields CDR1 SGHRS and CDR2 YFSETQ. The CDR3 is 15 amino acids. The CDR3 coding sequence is TGCGCCAGCAGCCTGCACCGGGAGGGCACCGGGGAGCTGTTTTTT. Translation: CASSLHREGTGELFF.

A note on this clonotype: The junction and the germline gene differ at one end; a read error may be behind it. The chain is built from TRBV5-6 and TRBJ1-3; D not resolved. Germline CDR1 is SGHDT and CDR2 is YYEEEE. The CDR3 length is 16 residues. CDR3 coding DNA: TGTGCCAGCAGCTTGACCGGGCTAATCTCTGGAAACACCTTATATTTT. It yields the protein CASSLTGLISGNTLYF.

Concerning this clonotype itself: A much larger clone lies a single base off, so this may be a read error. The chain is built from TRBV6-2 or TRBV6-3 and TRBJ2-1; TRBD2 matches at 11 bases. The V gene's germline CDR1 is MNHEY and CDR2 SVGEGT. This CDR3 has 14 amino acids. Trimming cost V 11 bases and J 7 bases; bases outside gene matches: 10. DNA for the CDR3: TGTGCCTGCAAACTAGCGGGGGAAAGGAATGAGCAGTTCTTC. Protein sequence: CACKLAGERNEQFF.

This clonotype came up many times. For the CDR3, the DNA is TGTGCCAGCTCACCCGCGGAAACAGATACGCAGTATTTT. Amino acids: CASSPAETDTQYF. This chain connects TRBV18 to TRBJ2-3, with D hard to call. CDR1 is KGHSH, CDR2 LQKENI, per germline. Trimming cost V 3 bases and J 3 bases, with 7 bases left between them. The CDR3 contains 13 residues.

CDR3 region: CASSSGTGYNQPQHF. DNA of the CDR3: TGCGCCAGCAGCTCCGGCACAGGGTACAATCAGCCCCAGCATTTT. The rearrangement links TRBV5-1 to TRBJ1-5; D may be TRBD1 (6 bases). Trimming removed 3 bases from V and 3 bases from J, with 13 bases in between. The CDR3 is 15 residues long. CDR1 SGHRS and CDR2 YFSETQ come from the germline V gene. The variable domain in full, with the rest retrieved from reference TRBV5-1 and TRBJ1-5, is KAGVTQTPRYLIKTRGQQVTLSCSPISGHRSVSWYQQTPGQGLQFLFEYFSETQRNKGNFPGRFSGRQFSNSRSEMNVSTLELGDSALYLCASSSGTGYNQPQHFGDGTRLSIL.

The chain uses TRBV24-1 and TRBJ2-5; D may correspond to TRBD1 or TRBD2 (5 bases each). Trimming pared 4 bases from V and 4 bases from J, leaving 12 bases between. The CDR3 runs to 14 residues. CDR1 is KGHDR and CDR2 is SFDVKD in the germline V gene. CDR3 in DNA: TGTGCCACCAGTGAACTGGGGGAGTTAGAGACCCAGTACTTC. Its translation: CATSELGELETQYF.

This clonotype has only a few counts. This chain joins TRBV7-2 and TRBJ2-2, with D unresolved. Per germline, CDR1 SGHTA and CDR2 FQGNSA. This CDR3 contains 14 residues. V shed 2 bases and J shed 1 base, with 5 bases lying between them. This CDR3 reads CASSLTGNTGELFF. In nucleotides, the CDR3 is TGTGCCAGCAGCTTAACCGGGAACACCGGGGAGCTGTTTTTT. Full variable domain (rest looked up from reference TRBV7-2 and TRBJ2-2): GAGVSQSPSNKVTEKGKDVELRCDPISGHTALYWYRQSLGQGLEFLIYFQGNSAPDKSGLPSDRFSAERTGGSVSTLTIQRTQQEDSAVYLCASSLTGNTGELFFGEGSRLTVL.